What follows are 7 T cell receptor beta chains derived from one specimen sequenced in a study of human T cells and chemical hapten exposure. TCRdb fed the RACE reads into MiXCR, producing one record per CDR3 protein. The sample shows around 300,000 distinct CDR3 sequences, about 7% of them seen only once. Stated time point: patch test 1, 2 weeks after DPC sensitization. Treatment meaning: therapeutic diphenylcyclopropenone sensitization with weekly scalp DPC. The specimen comprised whole blood, sampled in connection with sensitization to the hapten diphenylcyclopropenone (DPC). The receptors come from a woman aged 18-29 years with alopecia areata. Some clones in this sample may be carry-over from other donors' samples.

This clonotype was seen only a few times. This chain joins TRBV20-1 and TRBJ2-7; 9 bases line up with TRBD1. This CDR3 is built from 13 residues. Per germline, CDR1 DFQATT and CDR2 SNEGSKA (reference sequence). J was trimmed by 5 bases and V by 5 bases; bases with no gene match: 7. DNA for the CDR3: TGCAGTGCTTCCCGGGACAGGGTAGACGAGCAGTACTTC. Translated: CSASRDRVDEQYF.

This clonotype showed up many times. The chain couples TRBV27 to TRBJ1-1; TRBD1 is a possible D gene (6 bases). The germline V and J ends were trimmed by 4 bases and 0 bases, with 18 bases remaining between them. From germline, CDR1 is MNHEY and CDR2 SMNVEV (reference sequence). The CDR3 extends over 17 amino acids. The CDR3: CASSSQQGIDLNTEAFF. The CDR3 region has the DNA TGTGCCAGCAGTTCCCAACAGGGCATCGACCTGAACACTGAAGCTTTCTTT.

This clonotype was counted between two and nine times. V usage is TRBV7-9 and J usage is TRBJ2-5, with D perhaps TRBD1 (5 bases). The CDR3 runs to 15 residues. The V end was cut by 5 bases, the J end by 5 bases, with 18 bases between. Per the germline V gene, CDR1 is SEHNR and CDR2 is FQNEAQ (reference sequence). The CDR3 spells CASSLGRVSGETQYF. The CDR3 DNA is TGTGCCAGCAGCCTCGGCAGGGTCAGTGGGGAGACCCAGTACTTC.

The chain employs TRBV7-2 and TRBJ2-6; D not resolved. CDR1 SGHTA and CDR2 FQGNSA come from the germline V gene. CDR3 length: 18 residues. Trimming cost V 1 base and J 0 bases, with 13 bases left between them. CDR3 nucleotides: TGTGCCAGCAGCTTAGTTTGGGAACGGACCTCTGGGGCCAACGTCCTGACTTTC. Residues: CASSLVWERTSGANVLTF. The full variable domain, completed using reference TRBV7-2 and TRBJ2-6, is GAGVSQSPSNKVTEKGKDVELRCDPISGHTALYWYRQSLGQGLEFLIYFQGNSAPDKSGLPSDRFSAERTGGSVSTLTIQRTQQEDSAVYLCASSLVWERTSGANVLTFGAGSRLTVL.

This clonotype was seen more than once but under ten times. The chain links TRBV12-3 or TRBV12-4 to TRBJ1-1; D is unclear. The V end was cut by 2 bases, the J end by 7 bases, with 26 bases between. This CDR3 is built from 18 residues. The DNA for the CDR3 is TGTGCCAGCAGTTTAAGTATTACGGCTGAGTTGTCCAGGAGTGAAGCTTTCTTT. Residues: CASSLSITAELSRSEAFF.

This clonotype appeared many times. V gene TRBV9 combines with J gene TRBJ2-3; 10 bases align to TRBD2. The CDR3 length is 15 residues. Per germline, CDR1 SGDLS and CDR2 YYNGEE. V lost 4 bases, J lost 4 bases, and 6 bases stayed unmatched. This CDR3 reads CASSLGTSVSDTQYF. CDR3 nucleotides: TGTGCCAGCAGCCTAGGGACTAGCGTCTCAGATACGCAGTATTTT.

The chain recombines TRBV4-2 with TRBJ2-2; D tentatively fits TRBD1 or TRBD2 (7 bases each). From germline, CDR1 is LGHNA and CDR2 YNFKEQ. CDR3 length: 17 amino acids. V lost 1 base and J 0 bases, leaving 12 bases between the germline ends. The CDR3 coding sequence is TGTGCCAGCAGCCAAGGGGGAGGGACAGCGAACACCGGGGAGCTGTTTTTT. Protein product: CASSQGGGTANTGELFF.